What follows are 20 T cell receptor beta chains derived from one specimen sequenced in a study of blood T cell repertoires in COVID-19. Generated by immunoSEQ multiplex PCR, the TCRdb table keeps only in-frame clones and is missing some. The data contain hundreds of thousands of clones, nearly 90% of them singletons. Sample: PBMCs or T cells enriched from blood (not recorded which). The receptors were gathered from a woman aged 18-29 years with acute COVID-19.

The rearrangement joins TRBV18 to TRBJ2-5; 7 bases map to TRBD2. J was trimmed by 4 bases and V by 0 bases; bases with no gene match: 2. This CDR3 spans 14 amino acids. CDR1 is KGHSH and CDR2 is LQKENI in the germline V gene. The CDR3 here is CASSPPGLPETQYF. The CDR3 DNA sequence: TGTGCCAGCTCACCACCGGGACTACCAGAGACCCAGTACTTC.

The rearrangement joins TRBV4-3 to TRBJ2-7; 8 bases agree with TRBD1. This CDR3 is built from 16 residues. Germline values: CDR1 LGHNA, CDR2 YSLEER. V was clipped by 0 bases and J by 2 bases; unmatched bases: 6. The CDR3 sequence: CASSQDLGQGAYEQYF. As DNA, the CDR3 is TGCGCCAGCAGCCAAGACCTCGGACAGGGCGCCTACGAGCAGTACTTC.

The chain joins TRBV6-1 to TRBJ1-5; a weak D match, TRBD1 (6 bases). The CDR3 has 16 residues. Trimming pared 0 bases from V and 1 base from J, leaving 10 bases between. Looked up from germline, CDR1 is MNHNS and CDR2 is SASEGT. CDR3 region: CASSEADRTSNQPQHF. The CDR3 DNA sequence: TGTGCCAGCAGTGAAGCAGACAGGACAAGCAATCAGCCCCAGCATTTT.

This clone was picked up one time. The chain recombines TRBV15 with TRBJ2-7; the match to TRBD2 covers 10 bases. This CDR3 comprises 20 residues. Germline values: CDR1 LNHNV, CDR2 YYDKDF (reference sequence). J lost 9 bases, V lost 4 bases, and 27 bases had no gene match. CDR3 DNA: TGTGCCACCAGCACCCGTGATCCGAGACTTAGCGGGAGGACATCCTTACGGCAGTACTTC. Translating gives CATSTRDPRLSGRTSLRQYF.

This chain connects TRBV2 to TRBJ2-7; 7 positions agree with TRBD1. CDR1 and CDR2 from the germline V gene are SNHLY and FYNNEI. V trimming: 7 bases; J trimming: 0 bases; junction bases outside the gene matches: 6. CDR3 length equals 14 residues. The chain's CDR3 is CASISQGVSYEQYF. The CDR3 DNA sequence: TGTGCCAGCATCTCCCAGGGGGTCTCCTACGAGCAGTACTTC.

The chain combines TRBV9 with TRBJ2-7; TRBD1 agrees at 8 bases. J gave up 1 base and V 0 bases, and 6 bases lay outside the gene matches. Germline V lookup: CDR1 SGDLS, CDR2 YYNGEE. This CDR3 is 16 amino acids long. In DNA form, the CDR3 reads TGTGCCAGCAGCGTAGAGGGGGACAGGTCGTCCTACGAGCAGTACTTC. Its translation is CASSVEGDRSSYEQYF.

V usage is TRBV27 and J usage is TRBJ1-5; D may be TRBD1 (5 bases). The V and J ends lost 1 base and 0 bases respectively, with 7 bases between them. Germline CDR1 is MNHEY and CDR2 is SMNVEV (reference sequence). This CDR3 is 15 amino acids long. Written as DNA, the CDR3 is TGTGCCAGCAGTTTATTACAGGATAGCAATCAGCCCCAGCATTTT. This sequence encodes CASSLLQDSNQPQHF.

The chain is built from TRBV4-1 and TRBJ2-7; TRBD2 matches at 7 bases. The CDR3 is 17 residues long. Germline loops: CDR1 MGHRA, CDR2 YSYEKL. The J segment lost 2 bases and the V segment lost 4 bases, leaving 14 bases of the junction unmatched. This chain's CDR3 is CASSRGARLAVTYEQYF. The CDR3 coding sequence is TGCGCCAGCAGCCGAGGCGCCAGGCTAGCGGTAACCTACGAGCAGTACTTC.

The chain couples TRBV6-1 to TRBJ1-2; the D is unclear. Trimming removed 3 bases at V and 0 bases at J, with 11 bases between. The germline gives CDR1 MNHNS, CDR2 SASEGT. CDR3 size: 15 residues. CDR3 coding DNA: TGTGCCAGCAGTGAGTTGGTGATAGCTAACTATGGCTACACCTTC. Translating gives CASSELVIANYGYTF.

The rearrangement joins TRBV19 to TRBJ2-1; unclear D gene. Germline CDR1 reads LNHDA; CDR2 reads SQIVND (reference sequence). This CDR3 region has 17 residues. With 7 bases removed from V and 0 bases from J, the gap between germline ends came to 19 bases. Here the CDR3 DNA reads TGTGCCAGTACCGTAACGGGTCAGAGGCTCTCCTACAATGAGCAGTTCTTC. Amino acid sequence: CASTVTGQRLSYNEQFF.

This chain joins TRBV14 and TRBJ1-4; D is possibly TRBD1 (6 bases). The germline CDR1 and CDR2 sequences are SGHDN and FVKESK. This CDR3 contains 15 residues. V dropped 5 bases and J dropped 4 bases, with 14 bases sitting between them. Here the CDR3 reads CASSNLGQHNEKLFF. DNA for the CDR3: TGTGCCAGCAGCAACCTAGGACAGCATAATGAAAAACTGTTTTTT.

This chain joins TRBV6-4 and TRBJ2-1; 8 bases fit TRBD1. Germline trimming cut 7 bases from V and 5 bases from J; bases unmatched to any gene: 7. Germline V CDR1 and CDR2: MRHNA, SNTAGT. The CDR3 loop spans 14 amino acids. This CDR3 is CASKRDRRDNEQFF. The CDR3 DNA follows: TGTGCCAGCAAACGGGACAGGAGAGACAATGAGCAGTTCTTC.

The V call is TRBV29-1, the J call TRBJ2-5, with TRBD1 matching 7 bases. V shed 6 bases, J shed 1 base, and the junction held 5 bases outside the gene matches. CDR3 size: 13 residues. Germline assignment: CDR1 SQVTM and CDR2 ANQGSEA. CDR3: CSVVTGSQETQYF. Written as DNA, the CDR3 is TGCAGCGTGGTGACAGGGAGCCAAGAGACCCAGTACTTC.

A single count supports this clone. The V call is TRBV2, the J call TRBJ2-7, with 9 positions matching TRBD2. The CDR3 contains 15 residues. The V and J ends lost 4 bases and 3 bases, in that order; junction bases with no gene match: 7. CDR1 SNHLY and CDR2 FYNNEI come from the germline V gene. The CDR3 reads CASSGLGGRVYEQYF. The CDR3 DNA is TGTGCCAGCAGTGGTTTGGGCGGGAGGGTCTACGAGCAGTACTTC.

The V and J genes are TRBV7-3 and TRBJ2-6; D not certain. The germline V gene encodes CDR1 SGHTA and CDR2 FQGTGA. The CDR3 totals 15 residues. Trimming removed 5 bases at V and 0 bases at J, with 8 bases between. The CDR3 loop is CASSPQFSGANVLTF. Here the CDR3 DNA reads TGTGCCAGCAGCCCCCAATTCTCTGGGGCCAACGTCCTGACTTTC. Full variable domain (remainder filled in from reference TRBV7-3 and TRBJ2-6): GAGVSQTPSNKVTEKGKYVELRCDPISGHTALYWYRQSLGQGPEFLIYFQGTGAADDSGLPNDRFFAVRPEGSVSTLKIQRTERGDSAVYLCASSPQFSGANVLTFGAGSRLTVL.

The CDR3 DNA reads TGTGCCAGCAGTCGATCTAACCGGGAGCAGTACTTC. This codes for CASSRSNREQYF. J is TRBJ2-7 and V is TRBV12-3 or TRBV12-4; D uncertain. CDR3 size: 12 residues. With 5 bases removed from V and 7 bases from J, the gap between germline ends came to 12 bases.

The chain recombines TRBV24-1 with TRBJ1-5; tentatively, D is TRBD1 (5 bases). Trimming took 3 bases from V and 1 from J, leaving 9 bases between them. Per germline, CDR1 KGHDR and CDR2 SFDVKD. There are 15 residues in the CDR3. CDR3 residues: CATSDGRGSNQPQHF. CDR3 DNA: TGTGCCACCAGTGATGGTAGGGGAAGCAATCAGCCCCAGCATTTT.

Comments on this clone: Different DNA sequences within this sample yield the same CDR3. This sequence joins TRBV29-1 and TRBJ2-7; 7 bases are a match to TRBD1. Germline-derived CDR1 and CDR2 are SQVTM and ANQGSEA. With 6 bases clipped from V and 3 bases from J, the junction kept 5 bases outside the gene matches. This CDR3 contains 12 residues. Here the CDR3 DNA reads TGCAGCGTGGCGACAGGGAGCTACGAGCAGTACTTC. Its protein product is CSVATGSYEQYF.

The rearrangement joins TRBV4-1 to TRBJ1-6; D may be TRBD1 (6 bases). The germline V gene has CDR1 MGHRA and CDR2 YSYEKL. The germline V and J ends were trimmed by 0 bases and 0 bases, with 9 bases remaining between them. The length of the CDR3 is 17 residues. The CDR3 protein is CASSQEPQGSYNSPLHF. CDR3 nucleotides: TGCGCCAGCAGCCAAGAACCACAGGGCTCCTATAATTCACCCCTCCACTTT.

This chain joins TRBV15 and TRBJ1-5; 9 nucleotides line up with TRBD1. V lost 2 bases and J lost 9; bases outside the gene matches: 8. Germline-derived CDR1 and CDR2 are LNHNV and YYDKDF (reference sequence). CDR3 length: 15 amino acids. The CDR3 loop reads CATSRRGQGILPQHF. The CDR3, as DNA: TGTGCCACCAGCAGAAGGGGACAGGGAATCCTGCCCCAGCATTTT.